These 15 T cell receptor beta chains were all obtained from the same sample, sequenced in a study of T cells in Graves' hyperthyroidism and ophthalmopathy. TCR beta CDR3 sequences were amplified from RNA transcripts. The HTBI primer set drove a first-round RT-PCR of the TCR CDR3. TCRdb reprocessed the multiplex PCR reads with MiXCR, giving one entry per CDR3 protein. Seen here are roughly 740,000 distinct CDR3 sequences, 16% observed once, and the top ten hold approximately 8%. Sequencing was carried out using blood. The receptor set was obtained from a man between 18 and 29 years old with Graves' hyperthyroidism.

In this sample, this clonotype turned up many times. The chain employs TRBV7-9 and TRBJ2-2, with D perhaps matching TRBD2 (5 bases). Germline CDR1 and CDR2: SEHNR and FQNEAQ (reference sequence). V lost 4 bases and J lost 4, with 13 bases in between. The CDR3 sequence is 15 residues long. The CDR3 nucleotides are TGTGCCAGCAGCTCAGTAGGACTGTTCACCGGGGAGCTGTTTTTT. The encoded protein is CASSSVGLFTGELFF.

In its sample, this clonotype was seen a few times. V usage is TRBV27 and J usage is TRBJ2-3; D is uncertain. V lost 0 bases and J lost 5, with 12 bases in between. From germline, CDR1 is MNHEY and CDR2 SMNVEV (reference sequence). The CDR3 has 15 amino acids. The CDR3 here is CASSLSPSPLDTQYF. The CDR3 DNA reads TGTGCCAGCAGTTTATCCCCTTCTCCGTTAGATACGCAGTATTTT.

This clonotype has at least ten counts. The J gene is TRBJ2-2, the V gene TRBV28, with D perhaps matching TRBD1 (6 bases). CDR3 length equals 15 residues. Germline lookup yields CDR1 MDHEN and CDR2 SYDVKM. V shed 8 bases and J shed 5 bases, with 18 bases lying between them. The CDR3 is CASGGKGTDTGELFF. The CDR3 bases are TGTGCCAGCGGGGGCAAGGGGACGGATACCGGGGAGCTGTTTTTT.

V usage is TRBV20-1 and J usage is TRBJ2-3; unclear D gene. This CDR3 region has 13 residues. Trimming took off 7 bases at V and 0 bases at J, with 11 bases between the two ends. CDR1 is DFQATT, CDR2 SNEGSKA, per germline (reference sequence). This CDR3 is CSGGLRSTDTQYF. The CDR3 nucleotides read TGCAGTGGTGGTTTACGGAGCACAGATACGCAGTATTTT.

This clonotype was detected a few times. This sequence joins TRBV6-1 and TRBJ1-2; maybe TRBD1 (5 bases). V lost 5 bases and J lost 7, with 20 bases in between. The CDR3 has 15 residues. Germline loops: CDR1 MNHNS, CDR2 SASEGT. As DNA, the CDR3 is TGTGCCAGCAGTTCGGGGGTGAGAGGGGTTATTGGCTACACCTTC. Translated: CASSSGVRGVIGYTF.

The CDR3 here is CASRLRTGPNEKLFF. CDR3 sequence (DNA): TGTGCCAGTCGGTTGAGGACAGGTCCGAATGAAAAACTGTTTTTT. This chain joins TRBV2 and TRBJ1-4; the match to TRBD1 covers 7 bases. The CDR3 spans 15 residues. The V gene's germline CDR1 is SNHLY and CDR2 FYNNEI. The junction had 12 bases not matched to a gene; V was cut back by 9 bases and J by 5 bases.

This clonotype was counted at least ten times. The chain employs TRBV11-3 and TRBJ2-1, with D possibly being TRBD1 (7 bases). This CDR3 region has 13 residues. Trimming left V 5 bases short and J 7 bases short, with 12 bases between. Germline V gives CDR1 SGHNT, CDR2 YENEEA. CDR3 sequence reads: CASSPGGSNEQFF. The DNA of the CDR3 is TGTGCCAGCAGCCCAGGGGGGTCGAATGAGCAGTTCTTC.

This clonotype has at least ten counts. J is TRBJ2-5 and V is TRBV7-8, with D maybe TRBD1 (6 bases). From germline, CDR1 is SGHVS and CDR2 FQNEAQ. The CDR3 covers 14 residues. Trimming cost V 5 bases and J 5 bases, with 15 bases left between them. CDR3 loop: CASSPDRWWETQYF. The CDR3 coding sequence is TGTGCCAGCAGCCCAGACAGGTGGTGGGAGACCCAGTACTTC.

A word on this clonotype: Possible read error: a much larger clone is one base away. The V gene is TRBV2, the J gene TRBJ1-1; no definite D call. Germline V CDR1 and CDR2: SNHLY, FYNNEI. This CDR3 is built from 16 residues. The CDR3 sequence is CASSATISRIGTEASF. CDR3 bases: TGTGCCAGCAGCGCGACGATCTCCCGTATAGGCACTGAAGCTTCCTTT. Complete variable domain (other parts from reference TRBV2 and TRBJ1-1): EPEVTQTPSHQVTQMGQEVILRCVPISNHLYFYWYRQILGQKVEFLVSFYNNEISEKSEIFDDQFSVERPDGSNFTLKIRSTKLEDSAMYFCASSATISRIGTEASFGQGTRLTVV.

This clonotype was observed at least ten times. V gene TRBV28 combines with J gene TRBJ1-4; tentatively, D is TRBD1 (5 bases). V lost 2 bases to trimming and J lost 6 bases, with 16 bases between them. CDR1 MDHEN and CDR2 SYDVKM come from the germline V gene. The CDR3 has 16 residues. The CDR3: CASSLPRFRADEKLFF. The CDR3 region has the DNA TGTGCCAGCAGTTTACCGCGGTTCAGGGCGGATGAAAAACTGTTTTTT. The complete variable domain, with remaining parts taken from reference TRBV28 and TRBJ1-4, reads DVKVTQSSRYLVKRTGEKVFLECVQDMDHENMFWYRQDPGLGLRLIYFSYDVKMKEKGDIPEGYSVSREKKERFSLILESASTNQTSMYLCASSLPRFRADEKLFFGSGTQLSVL.

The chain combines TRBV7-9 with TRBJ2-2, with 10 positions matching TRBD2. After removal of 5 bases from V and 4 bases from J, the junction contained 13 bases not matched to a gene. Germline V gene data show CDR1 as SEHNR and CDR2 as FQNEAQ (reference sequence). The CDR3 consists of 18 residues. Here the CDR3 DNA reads TGTGCCAGCAGCCTCGACAGGGAGGCTAGCGGGAGCACCGGGGAGCTGTTTTTT. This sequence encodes CASSLDREASGSTGELFF. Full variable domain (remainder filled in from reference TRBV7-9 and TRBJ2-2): DTGVSQNPRHKITKRGQNVTFRCDPISEHNRLYWYRQTLGQGPEFLTYFQNEAQLEKSRLLSDRFSAERPKGSFSTLEIQRTEQGDSAMYLCASSLDREASGSTGELFFGEGSRLTVL.

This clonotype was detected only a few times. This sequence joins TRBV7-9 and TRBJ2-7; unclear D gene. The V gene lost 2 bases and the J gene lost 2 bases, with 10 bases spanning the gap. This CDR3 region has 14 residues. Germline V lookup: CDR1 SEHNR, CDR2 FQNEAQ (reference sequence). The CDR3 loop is CASSLKGPAYEQYF. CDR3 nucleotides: TGTGCCAGCAGCTTAAAAGGCCCGGCCTACGAGCAGTACTTC.

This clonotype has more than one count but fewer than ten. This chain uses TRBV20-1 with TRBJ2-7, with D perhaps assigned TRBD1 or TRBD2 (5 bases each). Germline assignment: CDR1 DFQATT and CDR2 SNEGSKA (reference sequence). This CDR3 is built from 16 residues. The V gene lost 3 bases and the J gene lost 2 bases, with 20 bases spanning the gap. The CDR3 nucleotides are TGCAGTGCTAGCGGGACCAAGGAACCTACTCCCTACGAGCAGTACTTC. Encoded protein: CSASGTKEPTPYEQYF.

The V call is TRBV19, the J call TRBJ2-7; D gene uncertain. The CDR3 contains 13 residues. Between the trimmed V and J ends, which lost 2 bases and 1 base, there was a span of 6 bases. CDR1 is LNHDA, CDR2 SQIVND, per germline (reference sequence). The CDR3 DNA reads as TGTGCCAGTAGTATACCGGGTTCCTACGAGCAGTACTTC. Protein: CASSIPGSYEQYF.

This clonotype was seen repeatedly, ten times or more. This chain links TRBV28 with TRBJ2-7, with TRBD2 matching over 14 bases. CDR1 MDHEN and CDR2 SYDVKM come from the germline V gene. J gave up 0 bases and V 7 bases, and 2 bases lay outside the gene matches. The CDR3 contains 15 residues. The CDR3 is CASKGTSGSSYEQYF. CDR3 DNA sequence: TGTGCCAGCAAGGGGACTAGCGGGAGCTCCTACGAGCAGTACTTC.